This paragraph reports one T cell receptor beta chain. This record belongs to a study of blood T cell repertoires in COVID-19. Turning to the study itself: COVID-19 samples collected from the United States, Italy and Spain covered acute and convalescent phases.

CDR1 and CDR2 from the germline V gene are MGHDK and SYGVNS. V gave up 6 bases and J gave up 10 bases, with 13 bases separating them. The CDR3 has 13 amino acids. In the original processing: Scientists estimated how many nucleated cells there were by amplifying reference gene primers. Libraries were prepared by immunoSEQ multiplex PCR; TCRdb keeps only in-frame clonotypes and omits some of them. V and J calls and clone size follow that table, whereas D and trimming were derived from the DNA. This sample carries fewer than 95,000 clones, approximately 90% of them seen once, and the ten largest clones take 25% to 30%.

The sequence was collected from a man aged 50 to 60 with active or convalescent COVID-19. J is TRBJ1-6 and V is TRBV25-1, with TRBD1 as a possible D gene (6 bases). The specimen sequenced was peripheral blood. CDR3 region: CASSAGGGSPLHF. CDR3 in DNA: TGTGCCAGCAGCGCGGGGGGGGGCTCACCCCTCCACTTT.